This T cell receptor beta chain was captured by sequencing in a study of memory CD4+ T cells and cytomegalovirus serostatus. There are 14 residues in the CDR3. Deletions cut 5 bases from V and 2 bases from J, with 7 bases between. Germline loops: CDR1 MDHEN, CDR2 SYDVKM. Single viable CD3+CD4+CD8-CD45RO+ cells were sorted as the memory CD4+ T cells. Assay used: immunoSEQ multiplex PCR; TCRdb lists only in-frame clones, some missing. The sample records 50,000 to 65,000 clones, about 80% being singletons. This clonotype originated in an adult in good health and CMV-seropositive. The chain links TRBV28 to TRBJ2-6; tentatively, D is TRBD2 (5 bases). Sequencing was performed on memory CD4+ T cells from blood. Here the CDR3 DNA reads TGTGCCAGCAGTGTGACTACTGGGGCCAACGTCCTGACTTTC. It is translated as CASSVTTGANVLTF.